This T cell receptor (beta chain) was identified in a study of cytomegalovirus exposure and HLA in healthy donors. Regarding the study as a whole: Rare TCR sequences predominated, though certain public TCRs were found in many donors. Among the sequence variants, a highly shared cluster was likely an artifact of sequencing. The study designated roughly 160 TCR beta chains cytomegalovirus-associated.

This clone showed up just a few times. Its antigen is undetermined. The PCR had 60 Vbeta and 13 Jbeta primers. As processed by the authors: There were about 80 million unique TCR beta chains by a later count, and 10 million to 12 million of them were shared. The protocol was immunoSEQ multiplex PCR, while the TCRdb copy is restricted to in-frame clones and leaves out a portion. V, J and clone size were drawn from that table, and D and trimming were deduced from the DNA. The sample carries 140,000 or so clones, 74% recorded once. Looked up from germline, CDR1 is MNHEY and CDR2 is SVGAGI. The CDR3 loop spans 13 amino acids. V trimming: 1 base; J trimming: 9 bases; junction bases outside the gene matches: 2.

The chain has TRBV6-5 and TRBJ2-3; TRBD1 matches 9 bases. Sequenced: PBMCs. The clonotype originates from a man between 18 and 35 years old in good health and CMV-seropositive. The CDR3 spells CASSYWGTGTQYF. CDR3 DNA: TGTGCCAGCAGTTACTGGGGGACAGGGACGCAGTATTTT.